The 29 T cell receptor beta chains reported below all come from one sample, sequenced in a study of neurological immune-mediated disorders. Each CDR3 protein gets one entry after TCRdb re-called the 5' RACE reads with MiXCR. The data show 40,000 or so distinct CDR3 sequences, 14% seen once. Sample: PBMCs. The receptors shown here come from a woman in her forties or fifties with HTLV-1-associated myelopathy (HAM/TSP).

CDR3 residues: CATSSRGHGANVLTF. DNA for the CDR3: TGTGCCACCAGCAGCAGGGGGCATGGGGCCAACGTCCTGACTTTC. V and J are TRBV15 and TRBJ2-6; 8 bases align to TRBD1. V dropped 3 bases and J dropped 3; count of bases not matched to a gene: 1. Per the germline V gene, CDR1 is LNHNV and CDR2 is YYDKDF (reference sequence). The CDR3 is 15 amino acids. Based on the CDR3 plus reference TRBV15 and TRBJ2-6, the full variable domain is DAMVIQNPRYQVTQFGKPVTLSCSQTLNHNVMYWYQQKSSQAPKLLFHYYDKDFNNEADTPDNFQSRRPNTSFCFLDIRSPGLGDTAMYLCATSSRGHGANVLTFGAGSRLTVL.

This clonotype showed up many times. The CDR3 loop is CASSYSKDRGYGYTF. The CDR3 nucleotides are TGTGCCAGCAGTTACTCGAAGGACAGGGGGTATGGCTACACCTTC. The V call is TRBV6-5, the J call TRBJ1-2; 10 bases are shared with TRBD1. Germline V lookup: CDR1 MNHEY, CDR2 SVGAGI. The V and J ends lost 0 bases and 5 bases, in that order; junction bases with no gene match: 3. This CDR3 spans 15 amino acids.

This clonotype was counted many times. For the CDR3, the DNA is TGTGCCAGCAGCTTATCCCTGACCGGGGCAAGCAATCAGCCCCAGCATTTT. Its translation: CASSLSLTGASNQPQHF. The chain links TRBV5-8 to TRBJ1-5; D possibly corresponds to TRBD1 (5 bases). The CDR3 is 17 residues long. Per the germline V gene, CDR1 is SGHTS and CDR2 is YDEGEE. Trimming stripped 2 bases from V and 1 base from J, with 16 bases between. Full variable domain (missing parts from reference TRBV5-8 and TRBJ1-5): EAGVTQSPTHLIKTRGQQATLRCSPISGHTSVYWYQQALGLGLQFLLWYDEGEERNRGNFPPRFSGRQFPNYSSELNVNALELEDSALYLCASSLSLTGASNQPQHFGDGTRLSIL.

This clonotype has a count of ten or more. The chain is built from TRBV28 and TRBJ1-4, with a weak D call TRBD1 (5 bases). The length of the CDR3 is 12 residues. The germline gives CDR1 MDHEN, CDR2 SYDVKM. Trimming pared 10 bases from V and 6 bases from J, leaving 12 bases between. CDR3 in amino acids: CATQRGDEKLFF. The DNA of the CDR3 is TGTGCCACACAGCGGGGGGATGAAAAACTGTTTTTT.

In its sample, this clonotype was seen many times. The V call is TRBV20-1, the J call TRBJ1-5, with a tentative D call TRBD1 (5 bases). The V end was cut by 3 bases, the J end by 3 bases, with 9 bases between. Germline CDR1 reads DFQATT; CDR2 reads SNEGSKA (reference sequence). The CDR3 is made up of 13 amino acids. The CDR3 DNA sequence: TGCAGTGCTAGGGGGCATCTCAATCAGCCCCAGCATTTT. Its protein product is CSARGHLNQPQHF.

This clonotype was observed at least ten times. The chain employs TRBV14 and TRBJ2-3, with D perhaps matching TRBD2 (6 bases). V lost 2 bases, J lost 6 bases, and 15 bases lay in between. Germline CDR1 is SGHDN and CDR2 is FVKESK. This CDR3 contains 15 residues. The CDR3 region has the DNA TGTGCCAGCAGCCAACTGTCTAGCGTTGGCGATACGCAGTATTTT. It yields the protein CASSQLSSVGDTQYF. Full variable domain (remainder filled in from reference TRBV14 and TRBJ2-3): EAGVTQFPSHSVIEKGQTVTLRCDPISGHDNLYWYRRVMGKEIKFLLHFVKESKQDESGMPNNRFLAERTGGTYSTLKVQPAELEDSGVYFCASSQLSSVGDTQYFGPGTRLTVL.

This clonotype came up once. The gene calls are TRBV20-1 and TRBJ2-3; a weak D match, TRBD1 (5 bases). CDR1 is DFQATT, CDR2 SNEGSKA, per germline (reference sequence). This CDR3 region has 14 residues. CDR3 region: CIAETGGNTDTQYF. The CDR3 DNA sequence: TGCATTGCGGAAACAGGTGGCAACACAGATACGCAGTATTTT.

This clonotype showed up many times. The CDR3 reads CASSLTGLNYEQYF. DNA for the CDR3: TGTGCCAGCAGCTTGACCGGGCTGAACTACGAGCAGTACTTC. The chain uses TRBV7-2 and TRBJ2-7; D remains ambiguous. In germline, CDR1 is SGHTA, CDR2 FQGNSA. Between the trimmed V and J ends, which lost 3 bases and 3 bases, there was a span of 12 bases. The CDR3 is 14 residues long.

There are many counts of this clonotype. The CDR3 spells CSAGSSGGADTQYF. The CDR3 coding sequence is TGCAGTGCTGGTTCTAGCGGGGGAGCAGATACGCAGTATTTT. The V and J genes are TRBV20-1 and TRBJ2-3, with 10 bases identical to TRBD2. The V gene's germline CDR1 is DFQATT and CDR2 SNEGSKA (reference sequence). J lost 4 bases, V lost 5 bases, and 6 bases had no gene match. The CDR3 has 14 amino acids.

This clonotype showed up many times. The chain links TRBV6-6 to TRBJ2-3; 7 bases align to TRBD2. Germline V gene lookup returns CDR1 MNHNY and CDR2 SVGAGI (reference sequence). This CDR3 has 16 amino acids. J was trimmed by 1 base and V by 5 bases; bases with no gene match: 9. The CDR3 sequence is CASSHKGLVGTDTQYF. The CDR3 nucleotides read TGTGCCAGCAGTCACAAAGGACTAGTCGGCACAGATACGCAGTATTTT.

This clonotype was detected many times. The chain combines TRBV20-1 with TRBJ2-1, with a tentative D call TRBD2 (7 bases). CDR3 length equals 16 residues. Germline V lookup: CDR1 DFQATT, CDR2 SNEGSKA (reference sequence). V was clipped by 6 bases and J by 4 bases, with 22 bases between them. In DNA form, the CDR3 reads TGCAGTGCGAGCGGGAACCCGACAGGACAATACAATGAGCAGTTCTTC. The encoded protein is CSASGNPTGQYNEQFF.

This clonotype was observed at least ten times. The chain recombines TRBV12-3 or TRBV12-4 with TRBJ1-1; D not certain. The CDR3 is 13 amino acids. V shed 3 bases and J shed 1 base, with 6 bases lying between them. Here the CDR3 DNA reads TGTGCCAGCAGTTTTTCAGCGAACACTGAAGCTTTCTTT. It is translated as CASSFSANTEAFF.

This clonotype showed up many times. The J gene is TRBJ2-1, the V gene TRBV7-2, with a possible D match to TRBD1 (5 bases). Germline CDR1 and CDR2: SGHTA and FQGNSA. V shed 7 bases and J shed 2 bases, with 15 bases lying between them. There are 15 residues in the CDR3. For the CDR3, the DNA is TGTGCCAGCACCCCGACAGAGACCCCCTACAATGAGCAGTTCTTC. This translates into CASTPTETPYNEQFF.

This clonotype was observed at least ten times. Sequence at one end of the junction differs from germline and may be a read error. This chain uses TRBV7-7 with TRBJ2-5; 11 nucleotides match TRBD2. Germline CDR1 reads SSHAT; CDR2 reads FNYEAQ (reference sequence). The CDR3 runs 16 residues. CDR3 in DNA: TGTGCTAGCAGCCCCTTGGGGACTAGCGGCCAAGAGACCCAGTACTTC. This codes for CASSPLGTSGQETQYF.

This clonotype was recorded at least ten times. The rearrangement uses TRBV12-3 or TRBV12-4 and TRBJ1-1; perhaps TRBD1 as D (5 bases). The V and J ends lost 3 bases and 0 bases respectively, with 14 bases between them. The CDR3 is 16 residues long. The CDR3: CASSFYGGVMNTEAFF. CDR3 coding DNA: TGTGCCAGCAGTTTTTATGGGGGGGTTATGAACACTGAAGCTTTCTTT.

This chain uses TRBV9 with TRBJ2-7, with D possibly matching TRBD2 (6 bases). The germline V gene has CDR1 SGDLS and CDR2 YYNGEE. The CDR3 is made up of 18 amino acids. CDR3 sequence (DNA): TGTGCCAGCAGCATACGGACTAACGGGGGAGACCGGCCCTACGAGAAGTACGTC. Translating it yields CASSIRTNGGDRPYEKYV.

This chain links TRBV7-2 with TRBJ2-5, with D perhaps TRBD1 or TRBD2 (6 bases each). Trimming cost V 5 bases and J 5 bases, with 24 bases left between them. CDR3 length: 17 amino acids. Germline values: CDR1 SGHTA, CDR2 FQGNSA. CDR3 sequence reads: CASSTLGGLARGETQYF. CDR3 DNA sequence: TGTGCCAGCAGCACTCTAGGGGGGCTAGCGAGGGGCGAGACCCAGTACTTC.

This clonotype has a count of ten or more. The V and J genes are TRBV2 and TRBJ2-3; D tentatively reads TRBD1 or TRBD2 (5 bases each). The CDR3 spans 15 residues. CDR1 and CDR2 (germline): SNHLY, FYNNEI. Trimming removed 7 bases from V and 1 base from J, with 15 bases in between. CDR3 nucleotides: TGTGCCAGCATCTTCAGGGACGTGGGCACAGATACGCAGTATTTT. This gives the protein CASIFRDVGTDTQYF.

This clonotype was picked up many times. The chain uses TRBV20-1 and TRBJ2-6; D is uncertain. Germline-derived CDR1 and CDR2 are DFQATT and SNEGSKA (reference sequence). The CDR3 spans 13 residues. Trimming pared 5 bases from V and 1 base from J, leaving 6 bases between. CDR3 sequence reads: CSASESGANVLTF. CDR3 coding DNA: TGCAGTGCTTCAGAGTCTGGGGCCAACGTCCTGACTTTC.

This clonotype was found many times. J is TRBJ1-1 and V is TRBV15; TRBD1 aligns across 7 bases. CDR1 LNHNV and CDR2 YYDKDF come from the germline V gene (reference sequence). The CDR3 loop spans 14 amino acids. Trimming cost V 7 bases and J 3 bases; bases outside gene matches: 8. CDR3 coding DNA: TGTGCCACCAACCTCAAGGGGGCCTACACTGAAGCTTTCTTT. The encoded protein is CATNLKGAYTEAFF. Variable domain in full (rest from reference TRBV15 and TRBJ1-1): DAMVIQNPRYQVTQFGKPVTLSCSQTLNHNVMYWYQQKSSQAPKLLFHYYDKDFNNEADTPDNFQSRRPNTSFCFLDIRSPGLGDTAMYLCATNLKGAYTEAFFGQGTRLTVV.

In its sample, this clonotype was seen many times. The chain carries TRBV29-1 and TRBJ2-7; possible D gene TRBD2, 6 bases. This CDR3 has 14 amino acids. Trimming took 3 bases from V and 2 from J, leaving 14 bases between them. The germline CDR1 and CDR2 sequences are SQVTM and ANQGSEA. The CDR3 coding sequence is TGCAGCGTTGACGTGGCGGGAAAAACCTACGAGCAGTACTTC. It encodes CSVDVAGKTYEQYF.

The chain combines TRBV5-5 with TRBJ2-3, with 8 bases matching TRBD1. The J segment lost 9 bases and the V segment lost 7 bases, leaving 13 bases of the junction unmatched. The germline gives CDR1 SGHKS, CDR2 YYEKEE (reference sequence). The CDR3 has 14 residues. The DNA of the CDR3 is TGTGCCAGCTTGGTGGGCAGGGGGCAAGGGACGCAGTATTTT. It translates to CASLVGRGQGTQYF.

By share, this clonotype ranks as medium-sized (0.01 to 0.1%). The chain links TRBV4-3 to TRBJ2-2; D ambiguous. This CDR3 contains 15 residues. Per germline, CDR1 LGHNA and CDR2 YSLEER. V was clipped by 1 base and J by 0 bases, with 6 bases between them. In nucleotides, the CDR3 is TGCGCCAGCAGCCAAGTACCTGCGAACACCGGGGAGCTGTTTTTT. Protein sequence: CASSQVPANTGELFF.

This clonotype is medium-sized. The rearrangement uses TRBV5-1 and TRBJ2-1; the match to TRBD1 covers 10 bases. Losses at the gene ends were 3 bases for V and 8 bases for J; bases not matched to a gene: 8. In germline, CDR1 is SGHRS, CDR2 YFSETQ. The CDR3 sequence is 15 residues long. The CDR3 DNA reads as TGCGCCAGCAGCTCCGGGACAGGGGACCGACATGAGCAGTTCTTC. Residues: CASSSGTGDRHEQFF. The full variable domain, rest sourced from reference TRBV5-1 and TRBJ2-1, is KAGVTQTPRYLIKTRGQQVTLSCSPISGHRSVSWYQQTPGQGLQFLFEYFSETQRNKGNFPGRFSGRQFSNSRSEMNVSTLELGDSALYLCASSSGTGDRHEQFFGPGTRLTVL.

This clonotype was counted ten times or more. This chain uses TRBV20-1 with TRBJ1-1, with a tentative D call TRBD1 (6 bases). The germline V and J ends were trimmed by 6 bases and 1 base, with 15 bases remaining between them. The germline V gene encodes CDR1 DFQATT and CDR2 SNEGSKA (reference sequence). The CDR3 runs 14 residues. CDR3 amino acids: CSARKGHRNTEAFF. CDR3 nucleotides: TGCAGTGCCCGAAAGGGACACCGGAACACTGAAGCTTTCTTT.

This clonotype was counted ten times or more. The chain recombines TRBV11-2 with TRBJ1-6; D might be TRBD1 (6 bases). The CDR3 contains 16 residues. CDR1 SGHAT and CDR2 FQNNGV come from the germline V gene. Deletions cut 1 base from V and 10 bases from J, with 17 bases between. In nucleotides, the CDR3 is TGTGCCAGCAGCTTAGGGGTTCTTGGGGGCCAATCACCCCTCCACTTT. This encodes CASSLGVLGGQSPLHF.

Ten or more counts support this clonotype. The chain combines TRBV20-1 with TRBJ1-1; 7 bases fit TRBD1. CDR3 length: 18 amino acids. After removal of 3 bases from V and 1 base from J, the junction contained 17 bases not matched to a gene. Germline values: CDR1 DFQATT, CDR2 SNEGSKA (reference sequence). CDR3 sequence: CSASGGTVVGGSNTEAFF. CDR3 sequence (DNA): TGCAGTGCTAGCGGGGGGACAGTCGTGGGGGGTTCGAACACTGAAGCTTTCTTT.

This clonotype was seen repeatedly, ten times or more. The rearrangement links TRBV25-1 to TRBJ1-2; possible D gene TRBD1, 6 bases. Trimming removed 6 bases at V and 7 bases at J, with 18 bases between. The CDR3 covers 14 residues. In germline, CDR1 is MGHDK, CDR2 SYGVNS. The CDR3 nucleotides read TGTGCCAGCAGACAGGGTAAGGGAGCGAGTGGCTACACCTTC. Encoded protein: CASRQGKGASGYTF.

This clonotype was observed many times. The V call is TRBV29-1, the J call TRBJ2-7; 7 bases align to TRBD2. Trimming cost V 2 bases and J 2 bases; bases outside gene matches: 9. The CDR3 is 15 residues long. Germline V gives CDR1 SQVTM, CDR2 ANQGSEA. This CDR3 is CSVERGSGAAYEQYF. The CDR3 coding sequence is TGCAGCGTTGAAAGAGGGAGCGGGGCGGCCTACGAGCAGTACTTC.